This T cell receptor beta chain appears in the sequencing data of a study of blood T cell repertoires in COVID-19. Study background: COVID-19 samples, acute and convalescent, were from the United States, Italy and Spain.

Authors' analysis steps: Amplification of reference gene primers was used by the study to estimate nucleated cell counts. Profiled with immunoSEQ multiplex PCR; TCRdb holds only in-frame clones, not every one. That table is the source of V, J and clone size, and D and trimming were worked out from the DNA. Of 350,000 to 450,000 clones listed, about 88% are singletons. The V end was cut by 7 bases, the J end by 8 bases, with 11 bases between. The CDR3 is made up of 11 amino acids. Germline assignment: CDR1 MNHEY and CDR2 SVGAGI. The chain links TRBV6-5 to TRBJ1-2; D is possibly TRBD1 (6 bases). Sample: peripheral blood. The receptor was derived from a middle-aged woman with COVID-19, enrolled during active disease. Here the CDR3 reads CASTEGDGYTF. CDR3 DNA sequence: TGTGCCAGCACCGAGGGGGACGGCTACACCTTC.